This T cell receptor beta chain was found in a study of shared T cell receptors in the human thymus. Profiled with immunoSEQ multiplex PCR; TCRdb holds only in-frame clones, not every one. Of some 660,000 clones in the sample, around 87% were seen once. V lost 2 bases to trimming and J lost 0 bases, with 11 bases between them. Germline V gene data show CDR1 as LGHNA and CDR2 as YSLEER. The CDR3 length is 16 residues. This sample was also put to use in a study of human thymus T cells. Per that paper: The donors were infants in Finland with congenital heart defects, otherwise immunologically healthy. It was from resections taken during corrective heart surgery that the thymus tissue came. There appeared to be biased usage of V and J genes in thymic and blood repertoires. Thymic TCR repertoires of unrelated people reportedly overlapped highly.

The V call is TRBV4-3, the J call TRBJ1-3, with TRBD1 as a possible D gene (6 bases). The TCR was taken from a boy in the first two years of life with a congenital heart defect. Sequences were obtained from thymocytes. The CDR3 DNA reads TGCGCCAGCAGCCAAAACGACAGGACCTCTGGAAACACCATATATTTT. Amino acids: CASSQNDRTSGNTIYF.